This T cell receptor (beta chain) was recovered during a study of blood T cell repertoires in COVID-19. The CDR3 contains 17 residues. CDR1 and CDR2 (germline): SGHRS, YFSETQ. Germline trimming cut 6 bases from V and 0 bases from J; bases unmatched to any gene: 7. Produced via immunoSEQ multiplex PCR; TCRdb's table is partial and in-frame only. The sample contains some 140,000 clones, around 79% of which appear only once. V usage is TRBV5-1 and J usage is TRBJ1-4; TRBD1 aligns across 11 bases. The TCR comes from a man older than 75 with acute or convalescent COVID-19. The sequenced material came from peripheral blood. The CDR3, as DNA: TGCGCCAGCATCCCTCCGGGACAGGGGGCAACTAATGAAAAACTGTTTTTT. Encoded protein: CASIPPGQGATNEKLFF.